This TCR beta chain comes out of a study of cytomegalovirus exposure and HLA in healthy donors. V was cut by 5 bases and J by 0 bases, with 4 bases left in between. The CDR3 is 12 residues long. Germline CDR1 reads MDHEN; CDR2 reads SYDVKM. The PCR employed 60 Vbeta primers together with 13 Jbeta primers. The table came from immunoSEQ multiplex PCR; TCRdb's copy has only in-frame clones and leaves some out. The sample shows about 110,000 clones, over 65% of them seen only once. The receptor was isolated from a man under 40 in good health and CMV-seropositive. The chain employs TRBV28 and TRBJ1-2; D ambiguous. What was sequenced was PBMCs. The DNA for the CDR3 is TGTGCCAGCAGTACAGCTAACTATGGCTACACCTTC. Protein product: CASSTANYGYTF.